This is a list of T cell receptor beta chains from one sample in a study of persistence of HIV-infected CD4 T cells. Antigen specificity for these receptors is unknown. Using immunoSEQ multiplex PCR, the repertoire was profiled, and TCRdb retains in-frame clones only, with some absent. The sample holds about 20,000 clones, about four fifths seen once. Material: CD4+ T cells sorted from PBMCs after roughly 18-hour stimulation, obtained from a patient who received antiretroviral therapy. These receptors were obtained from an adult man with HIV who was CMV-seropositive. The CDR3 runs from the conserved cysteine through the conserved F or W. Fields, in order: clone size, V gene, D gene, J gene, CDR3 protein, CDR3 DNA. D genes are given only for firm matches. Clone size is stated in some rows and not others, as once, few, many or a class when expanded.

NA	TRBV6-1	NA	TRBJ1-1	CASSELDPLRTEAFF	TGTGCCAGCAGTGAGCTGGACCCCCTGCGCACTGAAGCTTTCTTT
NA	TRBV7-8	TRBD1	TRBJ2-7	CASSPRTGGTYEQYF	TGTGCCAGCAGCCCTCGGACAGGGGGCACCTACGAGCAGTACTTC
NA	TRBV18	NA	TRBJ1-6	CASSPIGASENSPLHF	TGTGCCAGCTCACCAATTGGGGCGTCGGAGAATTCACCCCTCCACTTT
NA	TRBV29-1	NA	TRBJ1-1	CSVDTGGRATEAFF	TGCAGCGTTGACACCGGGGGGCGGGCCACTGAAGCTTTCTTT
NA	TRBV19	NA	TRBJ1-2	CASKIAGTNYGYTF	TGTGCCAGTAAGATTGCAGGGACTAACTATGGCTACACCTTC
few	TRBV6-1	NA	TRBJ1-1	CASSGEGRYTEAFF	TGTGCCAGCAGCGGGGAGGGTAGGTACACTGAAGCTTTCTTT
few	TRBV3-1/TRBV3-2	NA	TRBJ1-5	CASSPSNGNQPQHF	TGTGCCAGCAGCCCGTCAAACGGTAACCAGCCCCAGCATTTT
NA	TRBV6-1	NA	TRBJ1-1	CATSDSYTEAFF	TGTGCCACCTCGGACAGCTACACGGAAGCTTTCTTT
NA	TRBV6-5	TRBD2	TRBJ2-7	CASYLASGGYEQYF	TGTGCCAGCTATCTGGCTAGCGGGGGGTACGAGCAGTACTTC
NA	TRBV18	NA	TRBJ1-1	CASSKGVNTEAFF	TGTGCCAGCTCAAAGGGAGTAAACACTGAAGCTTTCTTT
NA	TRBV7-8	TRBD1	TRBJ2-2	CASFAGGRHNGELFF	TGTGCCAGCTTTGCAGGGGGCAGGCATAACGGGGAGCTGTTTTTT
NA	TRBV20-1	NA	TRBJ2-1	CSARAGDEQFF	TGCAGTGCTAGAGCGGGGGATGAGCAGTTCTTC
NA	TRBV7-9	TRBD1	TRBJ1-4	CASSSPAGGSNEKLFF	TGTGCCAGCAGCTCCCCTGCAGGGGGCTCCAATGAAAAACTGTTTTTT
few	TRBV10-3	NA	TRBJ1-3	CAISDGLSGNTIYF	TGTGCCATCAGTGATGGGCTATCTGGAAACACCATATATTTT
NA	TRBV6-1	TRBD2	TRBJ2-7	CASSEAVRVRGGDWIYEQYF	TGTGCCAGCAGTGAAGCGGTCCGAGTGCGGGGGGGGGACTGGATATACGAGCAGTACTTC